The 15 T cell receptor beta chains reported below all come from one sample, sequenced in a study of T cells after yellow fever vaccination. One entry per CDR3 protein results from TCRdb running MiXCR on the 5' RACE reads. The sample yields under 90,000 distinct CDR3 sequences, over 6% seen once. The starting material was CD8+ T cells sorted from PBMCs, obtained roughly 45 days after the first yellow fever vaccination. Receptors were obtained from a man between 18 and 29 years old who received the YFV17D yellow fever vaccine.

This clonotype was counted between two and nine times. The J gene is TRBJ2-3, the V gene TRBV9; 15 bases fit TRBD2. This CDR3 comprises 20 residues. Germline V gene lookup returns CDR1 SGDLS and CDR2 YYNGEE. Trimming took 5 bases from V and 2 from J; bases not matched to a gene: 15. DNA of the CDR3: TGTGCCAGCAGTGATCCCCCGGGACTAGCGGGGGGCAGGAACACAGATACGCAGTATTTT. Translation gives CASSDPPGLAGGRNTDTQYF.

V is TRBV5-4 and J is TRBJ1-5; a possible D gene is TRBD1 (5 bases). Between the trimmed V and J ends, which lost 0 bases and 2 bases, there was a span of 9 bases. This CDR3 has 15 residues. Germline lookup yields CDR1 SGHNT and CDR2 YYREEE (reference sequence). The CDR3 sequence is CASSLGGVGNQPQHF. DNA of the CDR3: TGTGCCAGCAGCTTGGGAGGGGTCGGCAATCAGCCCCAGCATTTT.

This clonotype occurred many times. The J gene is TRBJ2-2, the V gene TRBV29-1; D gene uncertain. The CDR3 is 12 amino acids. Trimming cost V 3 bases and J 7 bases, with 9 bases left between them. CDR1 and CDR2 from the germline V gene are SQVTM and ANQGSEA. CDR3 in DNA: TGCAGCGTTGATGCAATGCACGGGGAGCTGTTTTTT. Translating it yields CSVDAMHGELFF.

This clonotype was observed at least ten times. The chain carries TRBV6-2 or TRBV6-3 and TRBJ2-3; 12 bases align to TRBD2. Germline assignment: CDR1 MNHEY and CDR2 SVGEGT. J gave up 3 bases and V 5 bases, and 3 bases lay outside the gene matches. CDR3 length equals 15 residues. Here the CDR3 reads CASSLAGGPTDTQYF. CDR3 DNA sequence: TGTGCCAGCAGTCTAGCGGGGGGGCCGACAGATACGCAGTATTTT.

This clonotype was observed a few times. The rearrangement joins TRBV7-8 to TRBJ2-1, with 10 nucleotides matching TRBD2. CDR3 size: 16 residues. In germline, CDR1 is SGHVS, CDR2 FQNEAQ. Germline trimming cut 4 bases from V and 3 bases from J; bases unmatched to any gene: 6. CDR3: CASSSPTSGIYNEQFF. CDR3 sequence (DNA): TGTGCCAGCAGCTCACCCACTAGCGGGATCTACAATGAGCAGTTCTTC.

The sample holds many counts of this clonotype. The chain couples TRBV20-1 to TRBJ2-1, with 10 bases identical to TRBD1. V shed 5 bases and J 9 bases; nucleotides not matched to a gene: 10. Germline V CDR1 and CDR2: DFQATT, SNEGSKA (reference sequence). The CDR3 is 14 amino acids. The CDR3 here is CSAGPGQGITEQFF. CDR3 sequence (DNA): TGCAGTGCTGGTCCGGGACAGGGGATTACTGAGCAGTTCTTC.

This clonotype was counted many times. The CDR3 DNA sequence: TGTGCCAGCAGCGTAGAGGTCGGGGCTGGAAACACCATATATTTT. As protein: CASSVEVGAGNTIYF. The V and J genes are TRBV9 and TRBJ1-3, with D unresolved. This CDR3 is 15 amino acids long. Germline CDR1 and CDR2: SGDLS and YYNGEE. V was trimmed by 0 bases and J by 2 bases, leaving 9 bases between them.

Of note for this clonotype: One end of the junction is discordant with germline, which a read error may explain. The V gene is TRBV6-1, the J gene TRBJ2-6; 7 nucleotides match TRBD1. The CDR3 consists of 17 residues. CDR1 and CDR2 (germline): MNHNS, SASEGT. This CDR3 is CASIERTGISGANVLTF. CDR3 coding DNA: TGTGCCAGCATTGAACGGACAGGAATCTCTGGGGCCAACGTCCTGACTTTC.

Ten or more counts support this clonotype. V usage is TRBV6-2 or TRBV6-3 and J usage is TRBJ2-7, with D unclear. V was shortened by 5 bases and J by 3 bases, with 8 bases between the two germline ends. Germline V gene lookup returns CDR1 MNHEY and CDR2 SVGEGT. The CDR3 contains 12 residues. The CDR3 region is CASSRRVYEQYF. The CDR3 DNA sequence: TGTGCCAGCAGTCGCCGAGTCTACGAGCAGTACTTC.

At least ten counts were recorded for this clonotype. This chain joins TRBV6-2 or TRBV6-3 and TRBJ1-1; no clear D gene. The CDR3 consists of 13 residues. Germline-derived CDR1 and CDR2 are MNHEY and SVGEGT. With 4 bases removed from V and 4 bases from J, the gap between germline ends came to 10 bases. The CDR3 coding sequence is TGTGCCAGCAGTTCCCCGACATTCACTGAAGCTTTCTTT. Protein sequence: CASSSPTFTEAFF.

The rearrangement uses TRBV7-9 and TRBJ2-3, with TRBD2 matching 14 bases. This CDR3 is built from 17 residues. Germline V gene data show CDR1 as SEHNR and CDR2 as FQNEAQ (reference sequence). The V segment lost 4 bases and the J segment 3 bases; nucleotides outside the gene matches: 6. CDR3 in amino acids: CASSWPGTSGGTDTQYF. The CDR3 bases are TGTGCCAGCAGCTGGCCCGGGACTAGCGGGGGTACAGATACGCAGTATTTT.

The chain combines TRBV7-3 with TRBJ2-2; 7 nucleotides match TRBD2. The CDR3 loop spans 14 amino acids. The J segment lost 6 bases and the V segment lost 5 bases, leaving 6 bases of the junction unmatched. Germline CDR1 and CDR2: SGHTA and FQGTGA. The CDR3 region is CASSKGLVPGELFF. In DNA, the CDR3 is TGTGCCAGCAGCAAAGGACTAGTTCCCGGGGAGCTGTTTTTT.

The chain carries TRBV7-9 and TRBJ2-7, with D unresolved. Trimming pared 4 bases from V and 5 bases from J, leaving 12 bases between. The CDR3 length is 13 residues. Germline CDR1 reads SEHNR; CDR2 reads FQNEAQ (reference sequence). The CDR3 protein is CASSSNIVHEQYF. CDR3 DNA sequence: TGTGCCAGCAGCTCTAATATAGTCCACGAGCAGTACTTC.

This clonotype was seen ten or more times. This chain uses TRBV7-9 with TRBJ2-2; D is ambiguous. The V end was cut by 1 base, the J end by 7 bases, with 13 bases between. CDR3 length: 15 residues. Germline values: CDR1 SEHNR, CDR2 FQNEAQ (reference sequence). The DNA of the CDR3 is TGTGCCAGCAGCTTAGTTGGACGAGAAGGCGGGGAGCTGTTTTTT. Translating gives CASSLVGREGGELFF. The full variable domain, with the rest looked up from reference TRBV7-9 and TRBJ2-2, is DTGVSQNPRHKITKRGQNVTFRCDPISEHNRLYWYRQTLGQGPEFLTYFQNEAQLEKSRLLSDRFSAERPKGSFSTLEIQRTEQGDSAMYLCASSLVGREGGELFFGEGSRLTVL.

The J gene is TRBJ2-2, the V gene TRBV20-1; TRBD2 might be the D (7 bases). Germline assignment: CDR1 DFQATT and CDR2 SNEGSKA (reference sequence). The CDR3 covers 15 residues. Trimming pared 0 bases from V and 7 bases from J, leaving 15 bases between. CDR3 DNA: TGCAGTGCTAGAGATCTAGGGGGGGCTGGCGGGGAGCTGTTTTTT. Protein: CSARDLGGAGGELFF.